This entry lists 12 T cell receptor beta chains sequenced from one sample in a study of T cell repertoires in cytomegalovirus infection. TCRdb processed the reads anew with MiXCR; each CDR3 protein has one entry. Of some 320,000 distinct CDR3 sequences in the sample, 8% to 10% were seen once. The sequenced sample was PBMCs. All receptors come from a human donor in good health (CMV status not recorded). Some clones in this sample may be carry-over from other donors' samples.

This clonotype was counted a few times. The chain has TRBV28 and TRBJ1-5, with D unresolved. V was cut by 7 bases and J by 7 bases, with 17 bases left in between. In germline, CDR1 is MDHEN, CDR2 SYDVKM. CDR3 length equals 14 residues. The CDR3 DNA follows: TGTGCCAGCATCACCATCGGGAGGGTCCAGCCCCAGCATTTT. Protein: CASITIGRVQPQHF. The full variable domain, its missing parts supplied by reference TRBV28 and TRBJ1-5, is DVKVTQSSRYLVKRTGEKVFLECVQDMDHENMFWYRQDPGLGLRLIYFSYDVKMKEKGDIPEGYSVSREKKERFSLILESASTNQTSMYLCASITIGRVQPQHFGDGTRLSIL.

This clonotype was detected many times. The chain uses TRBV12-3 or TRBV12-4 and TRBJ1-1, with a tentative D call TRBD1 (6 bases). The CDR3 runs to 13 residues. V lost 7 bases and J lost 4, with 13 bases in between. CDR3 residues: CASTWGQSTEAFF. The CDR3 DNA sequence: TGTGCCAGCACCTGGGGACAAAGCACTGAAGCTTTCTTT.

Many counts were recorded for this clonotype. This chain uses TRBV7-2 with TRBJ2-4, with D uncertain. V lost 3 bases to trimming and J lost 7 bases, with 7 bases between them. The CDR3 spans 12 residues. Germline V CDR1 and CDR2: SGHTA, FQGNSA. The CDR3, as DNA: TGTGCCAGCAGCTTCGGGCGGAACATTCAGTACTTC. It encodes CASSFGRNIQYF.

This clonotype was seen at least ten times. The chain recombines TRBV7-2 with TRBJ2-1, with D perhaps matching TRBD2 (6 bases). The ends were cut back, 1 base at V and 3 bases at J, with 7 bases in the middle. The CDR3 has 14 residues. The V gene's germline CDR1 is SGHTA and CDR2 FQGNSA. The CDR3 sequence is CASSLGDFYNEQFF. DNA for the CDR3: TGTGCCAGCAGCTTAGGGGACTTCTACAATGAGCAGTTCTTC.

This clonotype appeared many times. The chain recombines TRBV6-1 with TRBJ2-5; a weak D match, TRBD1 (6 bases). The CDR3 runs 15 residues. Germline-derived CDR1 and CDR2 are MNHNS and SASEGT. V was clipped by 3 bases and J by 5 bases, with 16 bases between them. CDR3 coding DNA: TGTGCCAGCAGTGAGATTTACAGGGTAACCGAGACCCAGTACTTC. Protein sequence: CASSEIYRVTETQYF.

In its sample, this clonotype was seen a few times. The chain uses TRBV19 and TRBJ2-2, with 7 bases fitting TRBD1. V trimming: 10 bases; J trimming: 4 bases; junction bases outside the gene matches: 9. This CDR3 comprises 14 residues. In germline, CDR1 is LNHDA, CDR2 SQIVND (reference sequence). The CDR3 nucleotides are TGTGCCACTCGGACAGGTTATCGCACCGGGGAGCTGTTTTTT. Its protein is CATRTGYRTGELFF.

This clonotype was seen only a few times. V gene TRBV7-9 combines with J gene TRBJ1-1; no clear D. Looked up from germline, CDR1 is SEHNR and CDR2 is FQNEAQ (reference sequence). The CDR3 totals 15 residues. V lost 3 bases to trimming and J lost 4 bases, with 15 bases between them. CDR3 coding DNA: TGTGCCAGCAGCTTGTCAAATGGGATGATCACTGAAGCTTTCTTT. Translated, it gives CASSLSNGMITEAFF.

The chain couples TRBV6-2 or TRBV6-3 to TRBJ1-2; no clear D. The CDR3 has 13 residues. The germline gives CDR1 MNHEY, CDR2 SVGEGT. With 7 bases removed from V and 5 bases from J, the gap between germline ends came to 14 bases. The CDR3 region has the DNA TGTGCCAGCACCGCCACCCCGTGGTATGGCTACACCTTC. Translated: CASTATPWYGYTF.

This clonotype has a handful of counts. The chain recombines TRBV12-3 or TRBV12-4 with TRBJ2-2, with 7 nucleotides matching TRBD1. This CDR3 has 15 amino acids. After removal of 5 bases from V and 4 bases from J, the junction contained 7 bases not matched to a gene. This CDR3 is CASSVSAGGTGELFF. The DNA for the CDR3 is TGTGCCAGCAGTGTTAGTGCAGGGGGCACCGGGGAGCTGTTTTTT.

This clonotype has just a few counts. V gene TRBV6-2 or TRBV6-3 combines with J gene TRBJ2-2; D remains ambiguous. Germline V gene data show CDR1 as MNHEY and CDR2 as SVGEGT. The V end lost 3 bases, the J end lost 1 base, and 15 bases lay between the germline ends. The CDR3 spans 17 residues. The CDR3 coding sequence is TGTGCCAGCAGTTATCGCCCGGGCCTTATGAACACCGGGGAGCTGTTTTTT. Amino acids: CASSYRPGLMNTGELFF.

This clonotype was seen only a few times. CDR3 in amino acids: CASSLRLAGLSSYNEQFF. CDR3 DNA: TGTGCCAGCAGCTTAAGGCTAGCGGGCCTGAGCTCCTACAATGAGCAGTTCTTC. This rearrangement joins TRBV5-6 to TRBJ2-1; 8 bases line up with TRBD2. With V trimmed by 2 bases and J by 0 bases, 10 bases remained unmatched. CDR1 and CDR2 (germline): SGHDT, YYEEEE. The CDR3 runs 18 residues.

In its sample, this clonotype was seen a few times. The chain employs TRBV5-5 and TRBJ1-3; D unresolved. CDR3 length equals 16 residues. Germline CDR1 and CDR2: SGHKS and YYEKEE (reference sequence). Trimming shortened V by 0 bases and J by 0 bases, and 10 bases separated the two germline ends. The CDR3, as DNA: TGTGCCAGCAGCTTGGTAGCAGCTCTCTCTGGAAACACCATATATTTT. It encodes CASSLVAALSGNTIYF.